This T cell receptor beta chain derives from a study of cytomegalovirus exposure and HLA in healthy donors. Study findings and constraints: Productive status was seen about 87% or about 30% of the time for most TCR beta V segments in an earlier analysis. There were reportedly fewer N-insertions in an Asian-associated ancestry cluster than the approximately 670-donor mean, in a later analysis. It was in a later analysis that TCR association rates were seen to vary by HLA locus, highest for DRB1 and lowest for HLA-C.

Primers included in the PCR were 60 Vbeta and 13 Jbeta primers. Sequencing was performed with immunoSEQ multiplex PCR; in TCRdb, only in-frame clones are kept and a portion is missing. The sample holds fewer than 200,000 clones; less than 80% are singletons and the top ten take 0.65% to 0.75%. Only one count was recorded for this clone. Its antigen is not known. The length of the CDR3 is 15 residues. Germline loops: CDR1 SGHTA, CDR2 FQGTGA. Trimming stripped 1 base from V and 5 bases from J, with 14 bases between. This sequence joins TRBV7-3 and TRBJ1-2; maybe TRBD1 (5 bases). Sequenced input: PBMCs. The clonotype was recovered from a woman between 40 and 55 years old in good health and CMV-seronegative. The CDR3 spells CASSLIGGVEYGYTF. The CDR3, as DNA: TGTGCCAGCAGCTTAATCGGAGGGGTAGAGTATGGCTACACCTTC.